This T cell receptor beta chain was documented in a study of cytomegalovirus exposure and HLA in healthy donors (dated by TCRdb to the late 2010s). Study-level background: An earlier analysis of under 600 of the donors reported 250 to 300 Gb of sequence data and around 120 million unique TCR beta sequences from about 180 million T cells. Approximately 330 gigabases of sequencing data and around 85 million unique TCR sequences made up an early release that covered nearly 650 HLA-typed donors. Among the roughly 400 genotyped donors, around 81% belonged to the genetic ancestry cluster associated with self-reported Caucasian donors. The study was designed to test whether signatures of past pathogen exposure could be identified by cataloging public T cell receptors. The T cell repertoires of some 670 subjects were profiled by immunosequencing and related to cytomegalovirus serostatus. In addition to the first cohort of several hundred subjects, a separate validation cohort of under 150 different subjects was used. To predict cytomegalovirus infection status, the study combined high-throughput TCR immunosequencing, statistical association of individual TCRs with disease status, and machine learning. In a later analysis, previously published TCR beta repertoires from 600 to 850 donors were re-analyzed and high-resolution HLA genotyping was added so that TCR occurrence patterns could be studied. Rather than drawing on any new phenotypic data, the later analysis identified candidate immune exposures from TCR beta sequences and the way those sequences occurred across donors. An earlier analysis of 450 to 750 of the donors used high-throughput TCR beta sequencing to judge whether each TCR beta V gene segment behaved as functional or pseudogenic. Alongside the repertoire data, information on donor age, sex, ethnicity and CMV serostatus was compiled. In a later genetic analysis, genome-wide SNP genotypes for about 55% of the roughly 670 donors were used, and that subset was treated as a discovery cohort. All discovery cohort repertoires had been generated on a single sequencing platform. Class I and class II HLA loci were covered by the typing at four-digit resolution. Typing coverage differed by locus: A, B, C, DRB1 and DQB1 were typed in roughly 620-640 donors, DQA1 in roughly 500, DPA1 in approximately 610, and DPB1 in approximately 450. Roughly five DR-DQ haplotypes were handled as single units for association and clustering because linkage in the cohort was strong. Across 300 to 500 genotyped donors of the cohort, an average of approximately 240,000 unique TCR beta nucleotide sequences per donor were sequenced, and roughly 18% of those sequences were non-productive. Broad study findings and their caveats: A later analysis found that TCR association rates varied across HLA loci, with DRB1 alleles showing the most associated TCRs and HLA-C alleles the fewest. Across donors, most TCR sequences were observed very rarely, whereas some public TCRs were present in many individuals. A later genetic analysis associated a missense DCLRE1C variant with V-gene and J-gene trimming of TCR beta chains, and an independent cohort replicated the association. The authors suggested that the approach could potentially be generalized to other disease states and immunological phenotypes. A later analysis found that HLA-associated TCR beta chains were more clonally expanded and had lower generation probabilities than equally common non-associated chains. Strong co-occurrence of HLA alleles, especially DR and DQ, made assigning TCR associations to individual alleles difficult. In a later analysis, most CMV-associated TCR beta chains were found to appear HLA-restricted, with HLA associations seemingly driven largely by CMV exposure. A further reported finding was that TCR beta sequences accurately predicted the HLA-A and HLA-B alleles for most subjects in the first cohort. A few of the identified cytomegalovirus-associated TCR beta chains were confirmed in vitro to be specific for cytomegalovirus antigens. Sequencing depth was assumed to be roughly uniform across donors in the presence/absence analyses, though that assumption may not hold. A later genetic analysis reported fewer N-insertions in productive TCRs among donors in an Asian-associated ancestry cluster than the roughly 620-donor mean. Because some donors lacked HLA typing at each locus, the association tests relied only on the typed subset. In an earlier analysis of about 600 of the donors, most TCR beta V segments appeared in productive rearrangements about 87% or about 30% of the time, broadly matching IMGT annotations. Over 15 rarely observed V segments, including chromosome 9 orphons, were excluded from the earlier analysis of some 590 of the donors because counts were too low. Some IMGT-functional V segments, including TRBV6-2 and TRBV6-3, could not be distinguished by the 87-base-pair reads and were therefore excluded. The classifier was reported to diagnose cytomegalovirus status with high specificity and sensitivity in both the original and validation cohorts. A cluster of highly shared sequence variants was judged likely to be a technical artifact of the sequencing pipeline. In a later analysis, about 16,000 TCR beta sequences were associated with specific HLA alleles at a false discovery rate of 0.05. In a later analysis, several top co-occurrence clusters were reported to appear linked to parvovirus B19, influenza, CMV and Epstein-Barr virus. In the study, 150 to 200 TCR beta chains were listed as associated with cytomegalovirus. This cohort had only TCR beta chains sequenced, and the lack of alpha or paired-chain data limited which features could be detected. Correlated functional status among segregating V segments might be attributable to linkage disequilibrium, but an unknown experimental factor could not be ruled out. The only immune exposure information available for the cohort was CMV serostatus.

The library was prepared using the immunoSEQ multiplex PCR assay. For the multiplex PCR, a mixture combining 60 forward primers for TCR Vbeta segments and 13 reverse primers for TCR Jbeta segments was used. The CDR3 region of rearranged TCR beta genes was amplified from genomic DNA with a multiplex PCR assay. Amplified TCR beta libraries were sequenced as 87-base-pair reads on the Illumina HiSeq System. The source study handled its data this way. In a later analysis, 80 million or so unique TCR beta chains were counted across the approximately 640 repertoires, and roughly 11 million of these chains were shared by at least two donors. To remove PCR and sequencing errors, raw reads were error-corrected and collapsed into unique sequences using a nearest-neighbor algorithm that merged closely related sequences. Alignment of CDR3 sequences to IMGT reference sequences was used to assign V, D and J gene segments. For a sequence to be retained, a match of at least six nucleotides to both a V gene segment and a J gene segment was required. Rearrangements were classified as productive when the CDR3 lacked stop codons and remained in frame with V and J, and all other rearrangements were classified as non-productive. CDR3 was defined according to IMGT convention as the region running from the second conserved V-encoded cysteine to the conserved J-encoded phenylalanine. The earlier analysis of 450 to 750 of the donors excluded any sequence lacking an unambiguous match to a single V gene segment. In an earlier analysis of a few hundred of the donors, V segments were called functional above 56.7% productive rearrangements and were called segregating when the between-donor standard deviation exceeded 5%. A statistical classification framework was built for diagnosing cytomegalovirus status from the catalog of TCR beta chain sequences. V and J gene assignment, in a later analysis, came from comparing TCR nucleotide sequences with IMGT/GENE-DB human TR gene sequences. A later analysis assigned CDR3 sequences and most-parsimonious VDJ recombination scenarios with the TCRdist pipeline. A later analysis defined each TCR beta chain by its CDR3 amino acid sequence plus V-gene family, and excluded reads lacking a unique V-gene family. As a way to deal with suspected cross-contamination and a sequencing artifact, a later analysis dropped 592 nucleotide sequences that were highly shared and had low generation probability. A later analysis calculated a clonal expansion index for each public chain from normalized within-repertoire ranks of inferred template counts. In a later analysis, generation probabilities were computed using a VDJ recombination model fitted to out-of-frame rearrangements, and the results were checked against IGoR. In a later analysis, hypergeometric tests were used to score TCR-TCR, TCR-HLA and TCR-CMV co-occurrence, with a repertoire-size bias correction applied to TCR pairs. In a later analysis, false discovery rates were estimated by permuting HLA or CMV assignments 20 times. In a later analysis, co-occurring TCRs were grouped using DBSCAN, and TCRdist sequence similarity was added for clustering within HLA-allele-positive subsets. For co-occurrence clustering, repertoires with fewer than 30,000 or more than 120,000 public chains were excluded, along with roughly 5 repertoires with anomalous nucleotide sharing. Sourced from immuneACCESS, this table was stored by TCRdb with only in-frame sequences that have V and J called. A share of the clones is absent; for the studies checked, an unresolved V gene accounts for under half, and the remainder has no known explanation. From that table come the V and J calls and clone size; the DNA was used to work out D and trimming. The sample contains 190,000 or so clones, approximately 80% of them found a single time. The ten largest clones take up roughly 10% of the sample.

The cohort was made up of 650 to 700 healthy bone marrow donors. Cohort members were all nominally healthy when sampled, although unrecorded immune exposures were likely present. The donor was CMV seropositive and was included in the group of approximately 300 seropositive cohort members. Every donor gave a peripheral blood sample, and the peripheral blood mononuclear cells from that sample were used for TCR beta sequencing. The Qiagen DNeasy Blood Extraction Kit was used to extract genomic DNA from the blood cell samples. From a lookup of the germline V gene, CDR1 and CDR2 are SQVTM and ANQGSEA. The CDR3 measures 11 amino acids from cysteine to phenylalanine. Left in the record is the CDR3 DNA by itself, 33 bases read in frame from the first base. V is cut by 4 bases and J by 0 bases, and the space between the germline ends is 4 bases. Worth noting for this clone: Its recognized antigen is unknown. No much larger clone is present one base from it, and per-base qualities are unavailable.

The receptor's source is a woman aged 50 to 60 in good health and CMV-seropositive. Rearrangement joined TRBV29-1 to TRBJ2-7; the D gene assignment is ambiguous. The specimen sequenced was PBMCs. The CDR3 here reads CSVASSYEQYF. The sequence in DNA is TGCAGCGTTGCCAGCTCCTACGAGCAGTACTTC.